These 18 T cell receptor beta chains were sequenced from one sample in a study of blood T cell repertoires in COVID-19. Sequenced by immunoSEQ multiplex PCR; TCRdb stores in-frame clones only, minus some. The table has fewer than 200,000 clones, approximately 83% seen once; the top ten hold more than 1.5%. Sequencing used peripheral blood. The receptors were sampled from a human donor in a cohort sampled during active COVID-19.

The CDR3 spells CASTPGGTYEQYF. Written as DNA, the CDR3 is TGTGCCAGCACCCCGGGGGGGACCTACGAGCAGTACTTC. The V gene is TRBV7-6, the J gene TRBJ2-7, with TRBD2 identical over 8 bases. This CDR3 has 13 residues. Germline values: CDR1 SGHVS, CDR2 FNYEAQ. With V trimmed by 7 bases and J by 2 bases, 4 bases remained unmatched.

The chain recombines TRBV4-2 with TRBJ2-2; no clear D gene. The CDR3 runs 13 residues. V dropped 4 bases and J dropped 7 bases, with 10 bases sitting between them. CDR1 is LGHNA and CDR2 is YNFKEQ in the germline V gene. The CDR3 DNA reads as TGTGCCAGCAGCCCCTCCCCGGGCGGGGAGCTGTTTTTT. As protein: CASSPSPGGELFF.

V is TRBV19 and J is TRBJ1-1, with TRBD1 matching 10 bases. J gave up 4 bases and V 4 bases, and 3 bases lay outside the gene matches. The CDR3 loop spans 14 amino acids. Germline V gene data show CDR1 as LNHDA and CDR2 as SQIVND (reference sequence). CDR3 DNA: TGTGCCAGTAGTACCCGGACAGGGGGCACTGAAGCTTTCTTT. The encoded protein is CASSTRTGGTEAFF.

This clone was seen just once. The V gene is TRBV3-1 (or the pseudogene TRBV3-2), the J gene TRBJ2-7, with 7 bases aligning to TRBD1. Germline V CDR1 and CDR2: LGHDT, YNNKEL (reference sequence). Germline trimming cut 0 bases from V and 6 bases from J; bases unmatched to any gene: 8. This CDR3 has 15 amino acids. CDR3 sequence (DNA): TGTGCCAGCAGCCAAGATAGGCAGGGGGAAGGCGAGCAGTACTTC. Protein sequence: CASSQDRQGEGEQYF.

About this clone: Other DNA sequences of this sample code for an identical CDR3. The chain couples TRBV18 to TRBJ2-1, with 10 positions matching TRBD1. CDR3 size: 14 residues. Germline V gene lookup returns CDR1 KGHSH and CDR2 LQKENI. V shed 6 bases, J shed 7 bases, and the junction held 6 bases outside the gene matches. CDR3 bases: TGTGCCAGCTCTCCCGGACAGGGGGGGAATGAGCAGTTCTTC. Amino acid sequence: CASSPGQGGNEQFF.

As for this clone: The junction departs from the called germline gene at one end, perhaps through a read error. This chain connects TRBV7-7 to TRBJ1-1; 7 bases are a match to TRBD1. This CDR3 has 14 residues. Germline CDR1 is SSHAT and CDR2 is FNYEAQ (reference sequence). The CDR3 bases are TGTGCTAGCAGCCCCAACGTTGAGACAGGGGAAGCTTTCTTT. Translated: CASSPNVETGEAFF.

This clone was recorded only once. The rearrangement joins TRBV24-1 to TRBJ2-3, with 8 bases fitting TRBD2. The CDR3 runs to 16 residues. Germline loops: CDR1 KGHDR, CDR2 SFDVKD. Unmatched junction bases numbered 7, after V lost 2 bases and J lost 4 bases. The CDR3 sequence is CATSDWGTRVSDTQYF. Here the CDR3 DNA reads TGTGCCACCAGTGATTGGGGGACTAGGGTTTCAGATACGCAGTATTTT.

CDR3 in DNA: TGTGCCAGCAGTTACGAGAGGGGGAATGGAGATACGCAGTATTTT. It translates to CASSYERGNGDTQYF. The gene calls are TRBV6-5 and TRBJ2-3, with D possibly being TRBD1 (6 bases). V was clipped by 2 bases and J by 5 bases, with 14 bases between them. The CDR3 runs to 15 residues. From germline, CDR1 is MNHEY and CDR2 SVGAGI.

The V call is TRBV6-7, the J call TRBJ2-7; 7 nucleotides agree with TRBD2. TRBV6-7 is an ORF; its function is uncertain. The CDR3 is made up of 14 amino acids. Trimming took 8 bases from V and 1 from J; bases not matched to a gene: 8. For the CDR3, the DNA is TGTGCCAGCCAAGTGGGGGGGGGATCCTACGAGCAGTACTTC. Encoded protein: CASQVGGGSYEQYF.

The chain links TRBV9 to TRBJ1-1; D is undetermined. This CDR3 is built from 13 residues. V was pared by 0 bases and J by 3 bases, with 6 bases between. Germline values: CDR1 SGDLS, CDR2 YYNGEE. The CDR3 is CASSVEQYTEAFF. DNA for the CDR3: TGTGCCAGCAGCGTAGAACAGTACACTGAAGCTTTCTTT.

This clone has only one observation. The chain links TRBV5-4 to TRBJ2-2, with D uncertain. The CDR3 totals 12 residues. Trimming took off 4 bases at V and 3 bases at J, with 4 bases between the two ends. Per germline, CDR1 SGHNT and CDR2 YYREEE (reference sequence). The CDR3 sequence is CASSLYTGELFF. The CDR3, as DNA: TGTGCCAGCAGCCTGTACACCGGGGAGCTGTTTTTT. Drawing the rest from reference TRBV5-4 and TRBJ2-2, the complete variable domain is ETGVTQSPTHLIKTRGQQVTLRCSSQSGHNTVSWYQQALGQGPQFIFQYYREEENGRGNFPPRFSGLQFPNYSSELNVNALELDDSALYLCASSLYTGELFFGEGSRLTVL.

The chain combines TRBV10-3 with TRBJ1-3, with D maybe TRBD1 (6 bases). Trimming shortened V by 8 bases and J by 0 bases, and 14 bases separated the two germline ends. The CDR3 is 15 amino acids. Germline V gene data show CDR1 as ENHRY and CDR2 as SYGVKD. CDR3 in amino acids: CAIASTGNSGNTIYF. The CDR3, as DNA: TGTGCCATCGCCTCCACAGGGAACTCTGGAAACACCATATATTTT.

The CDR3 sequence is CASSLGGRDYEQYF. The CDR3 DNA reads as TGCGCCAGCAGCTTGGGAGGGAGAGACTACGAGCAGTACTTC. This chain uses TRBV5-1 with TRBJ2-7; tentatively, D is TRBD2 (5 bases). There are 14 residues in the CDR3. Trimming left V 0 bases short and J 3 bases short, with 10 bases between. Germline loops: CDR1 SGHRS, CDR2 YFSETQ.

This chain links TRBV3-1 (or the pseudogene TRBV3-2) with TRBJ1-2; 9 bases map to TRBD1. V lost 2 bases and J lost 4; bases outside the gene matches: 5. The CDR3 has 15 amino acids. Germline V gives CDR1 LGHDT, CDR2 YNNKEL (reference sequence). The CDR3 nucleotides read TGTGCCAGCAGCCAACCAGACAGGGGGGGCTATGGCTACACCTTC. Translating gives CASSQPDRGGYGYTF.

The chain carries TRBV7-9 and TRBJ2-7, with D tentatively TRBD1 (7 bases). This CDR3 is 16 amino acids long. In germline, CDR1 is SEHNR, CDR2 FQNEAQ (reference sequence). V lost 0 bases, J lost 5 bases, and 17 bases lay in between. This chain's CDR3 is CASSLARGAPINEQYF. The CDR3 DNA reads TGTGCCAGCAGCTTAGCCAGGGGGGCTCCTATCAACGAGCAGTACTTC.

The count of this clone is one. The chain employs TRBV7-8 and TRBJ2-7; 14 nucleotides align to TRBD2. V was clipped by 5 bases and J by 6 bases; unmatched bases: 6. Looked up from germline, CDR1 is SGHVS and CDR2 is FQNEAQ. The length of the CDR3 is 15 residues. CDR3 sequence (DNA): TGTGCCAGCAGCACACCGGGACTAGCGGGAGTCGAGCAGTACTTC. The encoded protein is CASSTPGLAGVEQYF.

The chain recombines TRBV10-3 with TRBJ2-7; maybe TRBD1 (5 bases). Germline V CDR1 and CDR2: ENHRY, SYGVKD. V lost 0 bases, J lost 2 bases, and 11 bases lay in between. This CDR3 region has 15 residues. The CDR3 DNA is TGTGCCATCAGTGAGTCATCAGGGCTGACCTACGAGCAGTACTTC. It codes for CAISESSGLTYEQYF.

CDR3 amino acids: CASSLWSGGGTDTQYF. The CDR3 nucleotides are TGTGCCAGCAGCCTATGGTCCGGCGGAGGCACAGATACGCAGTATTTT. The chain carries TRBV11-1 and TRBJ2-3, with D unclear. Germline V gives CDR1 SGHAT, CDR2 FQDESV (reference sequence). Trimming removed 5 bases at V and 1 base at J, with 16 bases between. The CDR3 runs 16 residues.